This TCR beta chain was identified in a study of yellow fever vaccine responses in identical twins. Whole-study results and caveats: Among the twins, the vaccine T cell response reportedly seemed partly convergent and partly personalized.

The germline CDR1 and CDR2 sequences are SEHNR and FQNEAQ (reference sequence). This CDR3 contains 13 residues. TCRdb used MiXCR to reprocess the RT-PCR reads, holding one entry per CDR3 protein. The sample has around 5,800 distinct CDR3 sequences, approximately 65% seen once. Details on this clonotype: Its specificity is unknown. Germline and junction disagree at one end, which may indicate a read error.

The rearrangement joins TRBV7-9 to TRBJ2-7; D unclear. The material sequenced was T cells from blood (PBMCs), unsorted or a sorted subset (not recorded which), taken before or after yellow fever vaccination (not recorded which). This TCR was recovered from a woman younger than 30 who received the yellow fever vaccine. CDR3 residues: CARSLGRSYEQYF. The CDR3 DNA reads TGTGCCAGAAGCTTAGGAAGGTCCTACGAGCAGTACTTC.